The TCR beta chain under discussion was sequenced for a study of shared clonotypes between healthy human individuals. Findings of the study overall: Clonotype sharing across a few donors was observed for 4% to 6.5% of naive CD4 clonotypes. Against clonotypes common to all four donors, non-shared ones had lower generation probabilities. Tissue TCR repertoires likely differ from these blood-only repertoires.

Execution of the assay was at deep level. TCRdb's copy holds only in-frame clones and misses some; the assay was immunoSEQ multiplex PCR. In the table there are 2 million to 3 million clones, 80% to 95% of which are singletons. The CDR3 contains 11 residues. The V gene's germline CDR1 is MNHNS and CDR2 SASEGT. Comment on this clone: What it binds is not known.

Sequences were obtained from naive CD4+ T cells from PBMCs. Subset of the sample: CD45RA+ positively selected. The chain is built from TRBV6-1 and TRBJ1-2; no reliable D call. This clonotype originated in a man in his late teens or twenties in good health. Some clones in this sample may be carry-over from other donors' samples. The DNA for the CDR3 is TGTTCCACCACAGCTAACTATGGCTACACCTTC. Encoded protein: CSTTANYGYTF.